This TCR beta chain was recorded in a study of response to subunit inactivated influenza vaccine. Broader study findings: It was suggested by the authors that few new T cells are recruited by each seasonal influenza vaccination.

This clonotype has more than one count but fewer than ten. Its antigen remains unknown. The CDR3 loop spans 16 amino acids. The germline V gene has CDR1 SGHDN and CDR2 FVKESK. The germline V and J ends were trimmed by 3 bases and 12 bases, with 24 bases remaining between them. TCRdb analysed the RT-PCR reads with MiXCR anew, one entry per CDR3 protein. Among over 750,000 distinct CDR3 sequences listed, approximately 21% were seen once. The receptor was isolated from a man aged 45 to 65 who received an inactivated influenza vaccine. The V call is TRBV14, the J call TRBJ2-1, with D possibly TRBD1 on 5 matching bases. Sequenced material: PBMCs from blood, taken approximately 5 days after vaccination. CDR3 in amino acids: CASSQYGIGASFAQFF. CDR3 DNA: TGTGCCAGCAGCCAGTACGGAATAGGGGCGTCTTTCGCGCAGTTCTTC.